The 6 T cell receptor beta chains presented below share a single source sample, sequenced in a study of shared clonotypes between healthy human individuals (dated by TCRdb to the early 2020s). Libraries came from the immunoSEQ multiplex PCR assay. In TCRdb, the immuneACCESS table is reduced to in-frame sequences with V and J assigned. These tables do not hold every clone; where another copy was compared, an unresolved V gene accounts for under half, and the others remain unexplained. The sample data list 2 million to 2.5 million clones, and just under 95% of these were observed just once. The ten largest clones add up to around 0.35% of the sample. The sequencing input was naive CD4+ T cells from PBMCs. The cell subset or site label, as the study defines it: CD45RA+ positively selected. The receptor set was obtained from a man aged 18 to 29 in good health. Some clones in this sample may be carry-over from other donors' samples.

The chain employs TRBV30 and TRBJ2-7, with 12 positions matching TRBD2. J gave up 3 bases and V 4 bases, and 4 bases lay outside the gene matches. Germline values: CDR1 GTSNPN, CDR2 SVGIG (reference sequence). This CDR3 is 14 amino acids long. In DNA, the CDR3 is TGTGCCTGGACCCAACTAGCGGGAGGCTACGAGCAGTACTTC. Translation gives CAWTQLAGGYEQYF.

The genes are TRBV5-5 and TRBJ2-3, with D uncertain. The germline gives CDR1 SGHKS, CDR2 YYEKEE (reference sequence). Trimming cost V 1 base and J 2 bases, with 8 bases left between them. CDR3 length: 14 residues. The CDR3 is CASSLRRYTDTQYF. Here the CDR3 DNA reads TGTGCCAGCAGCTTGCGGAGATACACAGATACGCAGTATTTT.

The chain carries TRBV7-3 and TRBJ2-1; D is perhaps TRBD2 (6 bases). Germline V gene lookup returns CDR1 SGHTA and CDR2 FQGTGA. CDR3 length equals 17 residues. Trimming left V 5 bases short and J 0 bases short, with 17 bases between. CDR3 sequence reads: CASSPPNSGSSYNEQFF. For the CDR3, the DNA is TGTGCCAGCAGCCCGCCGAATAGCGGTAGCTCCTACAATGAGCAGTTCTTC.

This rearrangement joins TRBV5-6 to TRBJ1-4; D may be TRBD1 (6 bases). CDR1 and CDR2 (germline): SGHDT, YYEEEE. The CDR3 extends over 16 amino acids. The V end was cut by 4 bases, the J end by 7 bases, with 20 bases between. CDR3 amino acids: CASSRPGGAGSEKLFF. The CDR3 DNA sequence: TGTGCCAGCAGCCGCCCCGGGGGGGCTGGGTCTGAAAAACTGTTTTTT. Full variable domain (missing parts from reference TRBV5-6 and TRBJ1-4): DAGVTQSPTHLIKTRGQQVTLRCSPKSGHDTVSWYQQALGQGPQFIFQYYEEEERQRGNFPDRFSGHQFPNYSSELNVNALLLGDSALYLCASSRPGGAGSEKLFFGSGTQLSVL.

The rearrangement links TRBV28 to TRBJ2-5, with 12 bases lining up with TRBD2. Germline V CDR1 and CDR2: MDHEN, SYDVKM. There are 15 residues in the CDR3. Losses at the gene ends were 5 bases for V and 5 bases for J; bases not matched to a gene: 6. CDR3 protein: CASSPALAGGETQYF. The CDR3 region has the DNA TGTGCCAGCAGTCCCGCCCTAGCGGGAGGGGAGACCCAGTACTTC.

This sequence joins TRBV19 and TRBJ2-2; D unclear. V was cut by 4 bases and J by 4 bases, with 19 bases left in between. The CDR3 totals 17 residues. Germline V gene data show CDR1 as LNHDA and CDR2 as SQIVND (reference sequence). CDR3 sequence: CASSTDPSGHGTGELFF. CDR3 nucleotide sequence: TGTGCCAGTAGTACAGACCCTTCGGGTCACGGCACCGGGGAGCTGTTTTTT.